This T cell receptor beta chain appears in the sequencing data of a study of shared clonotypes between healthy human individuals. Background on the study: Donors were two women and a few men aged 18 to 49.

The study, taken as a whole, reports: Non-shared clonotypes displayed generation probabilities falling below those of clonotypes present in all four donors.

The sorted-subset replicate PCRs were given 200 ng DNA, which is tens of thousands of T cell genomes. Clones were read by immunoSEQ multiplex PCR, and TCRdb kept only the in-frame ones, dropping some. The data show about 1.1 million clones, around three quarters seen once. Concerning this clone itself: The antigen is undetermined.

Germline lookup yields CDR1 ENHRY and CDR2 SYGVKD. The CDR3 has 15 amino acids. The V segment lost 2 bases and the J segment 7 bases; nucleotides outside the gene matches: 6. From CD4+ cells came CD45RA+ naive and CD45RA-negative memory subsets. This chain connects TRBV10-3 to TRBJ1-3; 9 positions agree with TRBD1. The sequence was obtained from a man younger than 35 in good health. Some clones in this sample may be carry-over from other donors' samples. The specimen was memory CD4+ T cells from PBMCs. Stated subset: CD45RA-negative fraction. The CDR3 is CAISEHSGTGNTIYF. The CDR3 nucleotides are TGTGCCATCAGTGAGCATTCCGGGACAGGGAACACCATATATTTT.